This TCR beta chain was documented in a study of PD-1 blockade in mismatch repair-deficient tumors (dated by TCRdb to 2015 to 2018). With regard to the full study: The trial enrolled 86 consecutive patients with over 10 mismatch repair-deficient cancer types between late 2013 and late 2016, all previously treated and progressing. Deep sequencing of TCR CDR3 regions was used to track tumor-associated T cell clones in peripheral blood of patients responding to PD-1 blockade.

Library preparation used the immunoSEQ multiplex PCR assay. Not all clones reach the TCRdb copy of this immuneACCESS table, which keeps in-frame sequences only. Checked studies attribute under half of the gap to unresolved V genes and leave the rest unexplained. This sample holds 50,000 to 75,000 clones; approximately 89% were observed only once. The top ten constitute 11% to 15% of the sample. For every enrolled patient, mismatch repair deficiency was confirmed by either polymerase chain reaction or immunohistochemistry. TCR sequencing was carried out for three patients who responded to pembrolizumab therapy. In the phase II trial, pembrolizumab PD-1 blockade was tested prospectively in advanced mismatch repair-deficient cancers, no matter which tissue of origin the cancers came from. Peripheral blood T cell samples were collected serially, before PD-1 blockade began and at several time points afterward. Blood sampling times were reported as weeks after the first pembrolizumab dose.

Regarding this clone: Its antigen target is currently unknown. Per-base qualities were not stored, and no clone one base away is much larger.

What the study reported, not specific to this receptor: Tumor-resident clones, often undetectable in blood before treatment, expanded rapidly after pembrolizumab and then contracted, generally before radiologic responses.

Trimming at the junction amounts to 0 bases on V and 0 bases on J, and the germline ends lie 11 bases apart. CDR1 and CDR2 are drawn from the germline V gene: SGDLS, YYNGEE. The CDR3 spans 16 residues, from the cysteine through the phenylalanine. The entry retains the CDR3 DNA only, 48 bases that are in frame from base 1. This material consisted of peripheral blood, taken 52 weeks after starting pembrolizumab. The clonotype comes from an adult with mismatch repair-deficient cancer. The V gene is TRBV9 and the J gene is TRBJ2-3, with TRBD1 tentatively as D gene (6 bases match). The bases read TGTGCCAGCAGCGTAGGATCTAGGGGGAGCACAGATACGCAGTATTTT. It encodes CASSVGSRGSTDTQYF.